The present T cell receptor (beta chain) was sequenced within a study of CD8+ T cells in alopecia areata. As for the study in general: Tofacitinib was given for 6 to 18 months, then stopped for 6 months.

From PBMCs, CD4+ and CD8+ T cells were sorted. This clone was detected a few times. This CDR3 region has 13 residues. Deletions cut 7 bases from V and 4 bases from J, with 14 bases between. Germline CDR1 and CDR2: MNHEY and SVGAGI. RNA, once extracted, was reverse transcribed into cDNA for use as the sequencing template. Using immunoSEQ multiplex PCR, the repertoire was profiled, and TCRdb retains in-frame clones only, with some absent. The table includes about 150,000 clones, under 60% detected once. The sequencing used CD8+ T cells sorted from blood, collected at week 0. The gene calls are TRBV6-5 and TRBJ2-7; D gene ambiguous. The TCR comes from a human donor with alopecia areata. CDR3 in amino acids: CASMLGSGYEQYF. The CDR3 DNA reads as TGTGCCAGCATGCTGGGATCCGGGTACGAGCAGTACTTC.